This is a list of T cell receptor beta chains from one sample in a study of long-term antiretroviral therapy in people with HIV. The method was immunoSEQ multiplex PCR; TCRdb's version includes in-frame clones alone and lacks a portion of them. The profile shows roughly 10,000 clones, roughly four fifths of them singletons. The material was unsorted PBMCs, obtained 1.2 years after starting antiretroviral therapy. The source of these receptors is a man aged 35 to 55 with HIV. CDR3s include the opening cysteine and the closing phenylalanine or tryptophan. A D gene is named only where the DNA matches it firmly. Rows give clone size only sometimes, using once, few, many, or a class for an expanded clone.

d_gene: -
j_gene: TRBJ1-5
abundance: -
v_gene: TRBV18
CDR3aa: CASSAGLVQPQHF
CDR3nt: TGTGCCAGCTCTGCGGGACTGGTACAGCCCCAGCATTTT

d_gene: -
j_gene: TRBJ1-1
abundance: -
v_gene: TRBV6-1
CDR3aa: CASSGRTPHTEAFF
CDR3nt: TGTGCCAGCAGTGGACGGACGCCTCACACTGAAGCTTTCTTT

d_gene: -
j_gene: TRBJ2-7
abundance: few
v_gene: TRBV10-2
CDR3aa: CASRGHDEQYF
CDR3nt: TGCGCCAGCAGGGGACACGACGAGCAGTACTTC

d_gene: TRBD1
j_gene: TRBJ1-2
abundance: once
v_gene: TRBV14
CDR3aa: CASSPLGQGPSYGYTF
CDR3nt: TGTGCCAGCAGCCCCCTAGGACAGGGGCCTTCTTATGGCTACACCTTC

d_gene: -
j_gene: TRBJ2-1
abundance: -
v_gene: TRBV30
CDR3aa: CAWGNNEQFF
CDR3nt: TGTGCCTGGGGCAACAATGAGCAGTTCTTC

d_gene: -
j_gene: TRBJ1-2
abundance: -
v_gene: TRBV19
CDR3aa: CASSMAGLNYGYTF
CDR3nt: TGTGCCAGTAGTATGGCTGGACTGAACTATGGCTACACCTTC

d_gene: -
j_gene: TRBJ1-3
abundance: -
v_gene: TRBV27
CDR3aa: CASSLSGRAGNTIYF
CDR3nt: TGTGCCAGCAGTTTATCGGGAAGAGCTGGAAACACCATATATTTT

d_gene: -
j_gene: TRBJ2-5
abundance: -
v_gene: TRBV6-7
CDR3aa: CASSYRGRQETQYF
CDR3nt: TGTGCCAGCAGTTACCGGGGGCGCCAAGAGACCCAGTACTTC

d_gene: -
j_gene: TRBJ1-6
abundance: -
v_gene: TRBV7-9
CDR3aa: CASSLEVYNSPLHF
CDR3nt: TGTGCCAGCAGCTTGGAAGTGTATAATTCACCCCTCCACTTT

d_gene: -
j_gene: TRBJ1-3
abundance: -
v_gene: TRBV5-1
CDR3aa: CASSFSQTGNTIYF
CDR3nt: TGCGCCAGCAGCTTCTCTCAAACTGGAAACACCATATATTTT

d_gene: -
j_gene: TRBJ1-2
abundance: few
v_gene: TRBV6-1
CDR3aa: CASSEDNGPHYTF
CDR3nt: TGTGCCAGCAGTGAGGATAACGGACCGCACTACACCTTC

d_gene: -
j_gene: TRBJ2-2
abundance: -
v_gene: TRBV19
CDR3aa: CASSTPQLRELFF
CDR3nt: TGTGCCAGTAGTACTCCGCAGCTCCGGGAGCTGTTTTTT

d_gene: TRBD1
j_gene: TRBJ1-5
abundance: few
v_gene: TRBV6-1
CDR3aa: CASRGQGDNQPQHF
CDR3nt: TGTGCCAGCAGGGGACAGGGAGACAATCAGCCCCAGCATTTT

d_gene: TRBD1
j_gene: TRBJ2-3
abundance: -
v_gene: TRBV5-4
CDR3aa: CASSLERDRATDTQYF
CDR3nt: TGTGCCAGCAGCTTGGAAAGGGACAGGGCCACAGATACGCAGTATTTT

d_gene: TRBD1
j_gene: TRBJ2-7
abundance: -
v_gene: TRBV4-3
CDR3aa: CASSQTGGDTYEQYF
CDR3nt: TGCGCCAGCAGCCAGACAGGGGGTGATACCTACGAGCAGTACTTC

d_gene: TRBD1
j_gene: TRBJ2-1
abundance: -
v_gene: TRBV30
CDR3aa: CAWSVGQVSYNEQFF
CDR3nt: TGTGCCTGGAGTGTGGGACAGGTCTCCTACAATGAGCAGTTCTTC

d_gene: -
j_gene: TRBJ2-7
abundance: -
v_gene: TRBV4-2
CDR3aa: CASSQVNRASYEQYF
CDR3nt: TGTGCCAGCAGCCAAGTGAACAGGGCCTCCTACGAGCAGTACTTC

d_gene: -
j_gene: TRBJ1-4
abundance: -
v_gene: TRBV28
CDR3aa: CASAQPATNEKLFF
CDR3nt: TGTGCCAGCGCCCAGCCTGCAACTAATGAAAAACTGTTTTTT

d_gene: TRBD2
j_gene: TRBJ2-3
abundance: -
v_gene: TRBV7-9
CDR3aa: CASSLAAGGTTDTQYF
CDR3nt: TGTGCCAGCAGCTTAGCCGCGGGGGGCACCACAGATACGCAGTATTTT

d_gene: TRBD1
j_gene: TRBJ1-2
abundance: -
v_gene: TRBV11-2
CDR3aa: CASSPQGGRYGYTF
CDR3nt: TGTGCCAGCAGCCCCCAGGGGGGCCGATATGGCTACACCTTC

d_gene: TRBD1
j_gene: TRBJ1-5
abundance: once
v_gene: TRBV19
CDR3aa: CASSIVVPGTGGRSNQPQHF
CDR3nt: TGTGCCAGTAGTATAGTGGTCCCCGGGACAGGGGGCAGAAGCAATCAGCCCCAGCATTTT

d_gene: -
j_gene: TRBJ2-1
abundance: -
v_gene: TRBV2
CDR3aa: CASREGYNEQFF
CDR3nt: TGTGCCAGCAGGGAAGGGTACAATGAGCAGTTCTTC

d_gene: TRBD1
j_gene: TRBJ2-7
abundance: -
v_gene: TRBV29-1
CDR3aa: CSVSGQSYEQYF
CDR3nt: TGCAGCGTTTCGGGACAGTCTTACGAGCAGTACTTC

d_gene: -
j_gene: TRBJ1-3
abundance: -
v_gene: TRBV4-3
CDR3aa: CASSQGSGAGNTIYF
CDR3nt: TGCGCCAGCAGCCAAGGGTCAGGGGCCGGAAACACCATATATTTT

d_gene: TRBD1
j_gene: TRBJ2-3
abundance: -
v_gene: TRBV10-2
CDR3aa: CAIRDLRDRDTDTQYF
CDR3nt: TGCGCCATCAGGGACCTCCGGGACAGGGACACAGATACGCAGTATTTT

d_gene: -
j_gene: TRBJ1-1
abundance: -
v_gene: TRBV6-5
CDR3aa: CASSYSVGIAEAFF
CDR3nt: TGTGCCAGCAGTTACTCGGTCGGGATCGCTGAAGCTTTCTTT

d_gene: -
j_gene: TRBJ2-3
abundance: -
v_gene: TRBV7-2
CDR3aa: CASSLERRDTQYF
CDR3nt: TGTGCCAGCAGCTTAGAAAGGAGGGATACGCAGTATTTT

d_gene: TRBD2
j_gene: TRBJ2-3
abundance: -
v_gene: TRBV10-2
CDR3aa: CASSVPQASGGVSTDTQYF
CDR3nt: TGCGCCAGCAGTGTTCCGCAGGCTAGCGGGGGCGTTAGCACAGATACGCAGTATTTT

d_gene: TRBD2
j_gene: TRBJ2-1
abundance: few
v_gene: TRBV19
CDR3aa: CASSHSGGYSYNEQFF
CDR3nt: TGTGCCAGTAGTCATAGCGGGGGGTACTCCTACAATGAGCAGTTCTTC

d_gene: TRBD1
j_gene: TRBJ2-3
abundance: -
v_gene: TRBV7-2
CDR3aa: CASSFRQGDTQYF
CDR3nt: TGTGCCAGCAGCTTTAGACAGGGAGATACGCAGTATTTT

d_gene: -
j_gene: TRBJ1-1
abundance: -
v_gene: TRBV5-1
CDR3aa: CASSSRDTYMNTEAFF
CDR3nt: TGCGCCAGCAGCTCCCGGGACACCTATATGAACACTGAAGCTTTCTTT

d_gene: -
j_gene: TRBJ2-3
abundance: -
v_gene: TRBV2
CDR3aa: CASSVVSSTDTQYF
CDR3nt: TGTGCCAGCAGTGTAGTTTCCAGCACAGATACGCAGTATTTT

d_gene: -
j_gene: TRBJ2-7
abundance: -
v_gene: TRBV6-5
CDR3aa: CASSYRTAYEQYF
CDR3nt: TGTGCCAGCAGTTACCGGACAGCCTACGAGCAGTACTTC

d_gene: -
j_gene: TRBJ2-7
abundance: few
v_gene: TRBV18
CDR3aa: CASSPPTGYEQYF
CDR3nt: TGTGCCAGCTCACCACCAACGGGTTACGAGCAGTACTTC

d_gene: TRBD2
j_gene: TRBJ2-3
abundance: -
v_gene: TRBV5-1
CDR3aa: CASSASGSGVTDTQYF
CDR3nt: TGCGCCAGCAGCGCCTCGGGTAGCGGGGTAACAGATACGCAGTATTTT

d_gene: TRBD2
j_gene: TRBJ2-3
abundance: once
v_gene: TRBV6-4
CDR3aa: CASSDDGGGTDTQYF
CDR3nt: TGTGCCAGCAGTGACGACGGGGGGGGCACAGATACGCAGTATTTT

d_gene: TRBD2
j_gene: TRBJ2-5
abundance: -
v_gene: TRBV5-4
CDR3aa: CASSSPSGGAGETQYF
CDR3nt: TGTGCCAGCAGCTCCCCTAGCGGGGGGGCCGGAGAGACCCAGTACTTC

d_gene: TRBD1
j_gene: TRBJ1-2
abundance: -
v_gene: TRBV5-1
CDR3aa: CASSLAGDRGRRSGYTF
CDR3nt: TGCGCCAGCAGCTTGGCCGGAGACAGGGGGCGGAGATCTGGCTACACCTTC

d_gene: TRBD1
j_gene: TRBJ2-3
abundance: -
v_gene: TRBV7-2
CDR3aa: CASSTWTGGGVADTQYF
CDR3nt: TGTGCCAGCAGCACATGGACAGGGGGCGGTGTCGCAGATACGCAGTATTTT

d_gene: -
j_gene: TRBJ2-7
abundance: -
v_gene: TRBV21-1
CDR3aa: CASSKTRDRDSYEQYF
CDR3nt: TGTGCCAGCAGCAAAACCCGGGACAGAGACTCCTACGAGCAGTACTTC

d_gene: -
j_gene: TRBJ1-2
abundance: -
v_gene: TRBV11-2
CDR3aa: CASSPSRDTVYGYTF
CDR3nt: TGTGCCAGCAGCCCTAGCCGCGATACGGTGTATGGCTACACCTTC

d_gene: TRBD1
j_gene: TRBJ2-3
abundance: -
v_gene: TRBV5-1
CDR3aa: CASSFLPGGQENPDTQYF
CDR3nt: TGCGCCAGCAGCTTCCTACCCGGCGGACAGGAGAACCCAGATACGCAGTATTTT

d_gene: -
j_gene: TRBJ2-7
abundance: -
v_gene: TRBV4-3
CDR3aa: CASSIDIGIREQYF
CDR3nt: TGCGCCAGCAGCATAGACATCGGGATCCGGGAGCAGTACTTC

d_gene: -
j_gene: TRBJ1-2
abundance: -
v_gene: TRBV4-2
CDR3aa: CASSQLDYYGYTF
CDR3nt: TGTGCCAGCAGCCAACTGGATTACTATGGCTACACCTTC

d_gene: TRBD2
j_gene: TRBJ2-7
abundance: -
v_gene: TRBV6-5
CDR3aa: CASSPDPAGGNEQYF
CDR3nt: TGTGCCAGCAGTCCAGACCCGGCGGGGGGGAACGAGCAGTACTTC

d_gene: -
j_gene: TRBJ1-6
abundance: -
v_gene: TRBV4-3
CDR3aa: CASSESSRNSPLHF
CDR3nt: TGCGCCAGCAGCGAGTCCAGTCGAAATTCACCCCTCCACTTT

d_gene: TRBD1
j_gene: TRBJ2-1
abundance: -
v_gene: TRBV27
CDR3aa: CASSLWTGMRNEQFF
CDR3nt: TGTGCCAGCAGTTTATGGACAGGGATGCGCAATGAGCAGTTCTTC

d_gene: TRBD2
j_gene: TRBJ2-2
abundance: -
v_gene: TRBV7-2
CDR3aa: CATRTSGQTGELFF
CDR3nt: TGTGCCACGAGAACTAGCGGGCAGACCGGGGAGCTGTTTTTT

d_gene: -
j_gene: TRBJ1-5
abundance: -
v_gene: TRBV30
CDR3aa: CAWSTTGNSNQPQHF
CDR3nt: TGTGCCTGGAGTACTACAGGGAATAGCAATCAGCCCCAGCATTTT

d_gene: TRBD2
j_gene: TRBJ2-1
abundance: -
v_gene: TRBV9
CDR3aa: CASSVPQTGTSGGDEQFF
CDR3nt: TGTGCCAGCAGCGTTCCCCAAACCGGGACTAGCGGGGGAGATGAGCAGTTCTTC

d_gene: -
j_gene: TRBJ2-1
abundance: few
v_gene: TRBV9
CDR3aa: CASSVGGYEQFF
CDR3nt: TGTGCCAGCAGCGTAGGAGGGTATGAGCAGTTCTTC

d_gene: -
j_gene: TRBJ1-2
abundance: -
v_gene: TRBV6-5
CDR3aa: CASSYSRLPPASRYTF
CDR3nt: TGTGCCAGCAGTTACTCAAGACTGCCCCCAGCGTCTCGCTACACCTTC

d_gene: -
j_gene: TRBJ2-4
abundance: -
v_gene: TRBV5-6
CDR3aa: CASSARQDVIAKNIQYF
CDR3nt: TGTGCCAGCAGCGCACGACAGGACGTTATAGCCAAAAACATTCAGTACTTC

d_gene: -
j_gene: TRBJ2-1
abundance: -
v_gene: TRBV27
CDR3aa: CASSPGLGEFF
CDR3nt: TGTGCCAGCAGTCCTGGACTGGGGGAGTTCTTC

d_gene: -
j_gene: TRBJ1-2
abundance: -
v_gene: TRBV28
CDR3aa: CASSLPGQSYSSYTF
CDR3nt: TGTGCCAGCAGTTTACCCGGACAGTCTTACTCGAGCTACACCTTC